This TCR beta chain was identified in a study of T cells after yellow fever vaccination. As TCR cDNA was made by 5'RACE template switching, a universal primer site and UMIs were added. TCRdb redid the calling of the 5' RACE reads with MiXCR, one entry per CDR3 protein. The table has roughly 65,000 distinct CDR3 sequences, approximately 6.2% seen once. V lost 8 bases and J 4 bases, leaving 19 bases between the germline ends. Germline CDR1 SGHRS, CDR2 YFSETQ. The CDR3 totals 14 residues. Points from the study as a whole: It was a small share of clonotypes that appeared in both CD4 and CD8 compartments.

This clonotype was seen at least ten times. The antigen is undetermined. This TCR derives from a man aged 18 to 29 who received the YFV17D yellow fever vaccine. Specimen: CD4+ T cells sorted from PBMCs, collected more than 14 days after the first yellow fever vaccination. The chain has TRBV5-1 and TRBJ2-7; the D gene is possibly TRBD1 (7 bases). Here the CDR3 reads CASNSEGAAYEQYF. CDR3 nucleotides: TGCGCCAGTAACTCGGAGGGGGCGGCGTACGAGCAGTACTTC. The full variable domain, completed using reference TRBV5-1 and TRBJ2-7, is KAGVTQTPRYLIKTRGQQVTLSCSPISGHRSVSWYQQTPGQGLQFLFEYFSETQRNKGNFPGRFSGRQFSNSRSEMNVSTLELGDSALYLCASNSEGAAYEQYFGPGTRLTVT.